The TCR beta chain under discussion was sequenced for a study of shared clonotypes between healthy human individuals. Study-wide results and limits: The donor pool, a small one, limited the genetic and exposure-history diversity represented.

There are 13 residues in the CDR3. V lost 6 bases and J 1 base, leaving 9 bases between the germline ends. Germline V gene sequence: CDR1 SNHLY, CDR2 FYNNEI. The study drew all its donors from Caucasian adults living in Nashville, Tennessee. Genomic DNA for unsorted samples, which was extracted with the QIAamp DNA Blood Mini kit, came from some 90 million PBMCs. Across several immunoSEQ plates, the genomic DNA of each subset was split evenly. TCRdb's table, derived via immunoSEQ multiplex PCR, lists solely in-frame clones and lacks some. The sample lists approximately 470,000 clones; roughly 80% were seen once. With regard to this clone: What it binds is not known.

The source is a woman between 40 and 50 years old in good health. Some clones in this sample may be carry-over from other donors' samples. The rearrangement joins TRBV2 to TRBJ1-1; D remains unclear. Material: PBMCs. The CDR3 loop is CASSALPNTEAFF. Here the CDR3 DNA reads TGTGCCAGCAGCGCCCTACCGAACACTGAAGCTTTCTTT.